What follows are 18 T cell receptor beta chains derived from one specimen sequenced in a study of radiation and T cells in renal cell carcinoma. Profiled with immunoSEQ multiplex PCR; TCRdb holds only in-frame clones, not every one. Here the sample spans 130,000 or so clones, around four fifths being singletons. Documented time point: baseline pretreatment blood. Treatment noted: 15 Gy SBRT to primary tumor, nephrectomy 4 weeks later. Here the sequenced sample was blood, taken from a patient whose treatment included radiotherapy and nephrectomy. Receptors originate from a woman aged 45-65 years with renal cell carcinoma.

The chain carries TRBV14 and TRBJ2-7; D gene uncertain. The V gene's germline CDR1 is SGHDN and CDR2 FVKESK. V lost 4 bases and J 3 bases, leaving 13 bases between the germline ends. CDR3 length: 14 residues. The CDR3 is CASSRSLGFYEQYF. DNA of the CDR3: TGTGCCAGCAGCCGATCCTTAGGGTTCTACGAGCAGTACTTC.

The table lists this clone with a few counts. In the same sample, other DNA sequences code for this CDR3. The V and J genes are TRBV7-2 and TRBJ2-2; D remains unclear. Trimming took 1 base from V and 2 from J, leaving 5 bases between them. Germline loops: CDR1 SGHTA, CDR2 FQGNSA. The CDR3 has 14 amino acids. CDR3 region: CASSLVRNTGELFF. The CDR3 DNA is TGTGCCAGCAGCTTAGTCAGAAACACCGGGGAGCTGTTTTTT.

J is TRBJ2-2 and V is TRBV9; D gene ambiguous. With 1 base removed from V and 0 bases from J, the gap between germline ends came to 4 bases. CDR1 and CDR2 from the germline V gene are SGDLS and YYNGEE. The CDR3 length is 14 residues. The CDR3 region is CASSVTSNTGELFF. The CDR3 coding sequence is TGTGCCAGCAGCGTAACGTCGAACACCGGGGAGCTGTTTTTT.

The chain links TRBV7-2 to TRBJ2-5, with TRBD1 identical over 7 bases. With V trimmed by 1 base and J by 2 bases, 4 bases remained unmatched. The CDR3 runs 15 residues. Per germline, CDR1 SGHTA and CDR2 FQGNSA. CDR3 in amino acids: CASSLGGTAQETQYF. CDR3 in DNA: TGTGCCAGCAGCTTAGGGGGGACAGCACAAGAGACCCAGTACTTC.

The chain carries TRBV9 and TRBJ2-1; the D gene is possibly TRBD2 (6 bases). This CDR3 region has 16 residues. Germline loops: CDR1 SGDLS, CDR2 YYNGEE. V gave up 6 bases and J gave up 4 bases, with 20 bases separating them. The CDR3 DNA is TGTGCCAGCAATCTCCCGGGAGCAACGGAGTACAATGAGCAGTTCTTC. Its translation is CASNLPGATEYNEQFF.

The CDR3 loop reads CASSQERGSVGYF. CDR3 sequence (DNA): TGCGCCAGCAGCCAAGAGAGGGGGTCCGTTGGATACTTC. V and J are TRBV4-3 and TRBJ2-7, with a tentative D call TRBD1 (6 bases). V was shortened by 0 bases and J by 13 bases, with 16 bases between the two germline ends. Germline V gene lookup returns CDR1 LGHNA and CDR2 YSLEER. The CDR3 consists of 13 residues.

This chain links TRBV9 with TRBJ2-5; tentatively, D is TRBD1 (6 bases). With the DNA end fitting TRBJ2-7 better, the J assignment may be wrong. Germline CDR1 is SGDLS and CDR2 is YYNGEE. The CDR3 is 15 amino acids. CDR3 residues: CASSVSAQGDYEQYF. As DNA, the CDR3 is TGTGCCAGCAGCGTATCGGCACAGGGCGACTACGAGCAGTACTTC.

This chain joins TRBV2 and TRBJ2-2; TRBD1 matches 8 bases. Trimming cost V 6 bases and J 5 bases; bases outside gene matches: 5. This CDR3 is 14 amino acids long. Germline CDR1 reads SNHLY; CDR2 reads FYNNEI. The CDR3 sequence: CASSRTGNTGELFF. In DNA form, the CDR3 reads TGTGCCAGCAGCCGGACAGGGAATACCGGGGAGCTGTTTTTT.

V is TRBV5-1 and J is TRBJ2-7; 8 bases fit TRBD2. With 3 bases clipped from V and 0 bases from J, the junction kept 8 bases outside the gene matches. Germline V gives CDR1 SGHRS, CDR2 YFSETQ. CDR3 length: 16 residues. CDR3 sequence reads: CASSWTTSGHSYEQYF. In nucleotides, the CDR3 is TGCGCCAGCAGCTGGACTACTAGCGGCCACTCCTACGAGCAGTACTTC.

The rearrangement uses TRBV7-7 and TRBJ2-7; D unresolved. Germline CDR1 reads SSHAT; CDR2 reads FNYEAQ (reference sequence). This CDR3 is 13 amino acids long. The V gene lost 1 base and the J gene lost 6 bases, with 10 bases spanning the gap. The CDR3 here is CASSLDAGSEQYF. In nucleotides, the CDR3 is TGTGCCAGCAGCTTAGACGCCGGTAGCGAGCAGTACTTC.

This rearrangement joins TRBV30 to TRBJ2-2; 8 nucleotides agree with TRBD2. Germline CDR1 reads GTSNPN; CDR2 reads SVGIG (reference sequence). V gave up 3 bases and J gave up 1 base; unmatched junction bases: 4. CDR3 size: 15 residues. The CDR3 loop is CAWSGGAVNTGELFF. The CDR3 DNA is TGTGCCTGGAGCGGGGGGGCCGTGAACACCGGGGAGCTGTTTTTT.

The CDR3 bases are TGCAGTGCTGACAGGGGCTACGAGCAGTACTTC. Protein: CSADRGYEQYF. This chain links TRBV20-1 with TRBJ2-7; TRBD1 matches 8 bases. Germline CDR1 and CDR2: DFQATT and SNEGSKA (reference sequence). The CDR3 covers 11 residues. The ends lost 5 bases at V and 3 bases at J; junction bases unmatched: 0.

This clone was found once. The genes are TRBV29-1 and TRBJ1-2; maybe TRBD1 (5 bases). The germline V and J ends were trimmed by 7 bases and 4 bases, with 10 bases remaining between them. This CDR3 is built from 11 residues. Germline V lookup: CDR1 SQVTM, CDR2 ANQGSEA. DNA for the CDR3: TGCAGCGAGGGGTCGGGCTATGGCTACACCTTC. Protein product: CSEGSGYGYTF.

The rearrangement uses TRBV7-9 and TRBJ1-1, with D tentatively TRBD1 (5 bases). The CDR3 contains 12 residues. From germline, CDR1 is SEHNR and CDR2 FQNEAQ (reference sequence). Trimming removed 5 bases from V and 11 bases from J, with 15 bases in between. The CDR3 loop is CASSDDRWGAFF. DNA for the CDR3: TGTGCCAGCAGCGACGACCGGTGGGGGGCTTTCTTT.

This chain uses TRBV4-1 with TRBJ1-3, with D unresolved. From germline, CDR1 is MGHRA and CDR2 YSYEKL. The CDR3 spans 16 residues. Trimming removed 0 bases from V and 0 bases from J, with 9 bases in between. Here the CDR3 DNA reads TGCGCCAGCAGCCAAGATCCCGGGAGCTCTGGAAACACCATATATTTT. This gives the protein CASSQDPGSSGNTIYF.

The gene calls are TRBV6-1 and TRBJ2-1; D remains unclear. The germline V and J ends were trimmed by 2 bases and 3 bases, with 8 bases remaining between them. CDR1 and CDR2 from the germline V gene are MNHNS and SASEGT. This CDR3 comprises 14 residues. CDR3 DNA: TGTGCCAGCAGTGAACCCCCGAACTACAATGAGCAGTTCTTC. Protein: CASSEPPNYNEQFF.

V and J are TRBV19 and TRBJ2-1; maybe TRBD1 (6 bases). The ends were cut back, 9 bases at V and 6 bases at J, with 18 bases in the middle. The germline V gene has CDR1 LNHDA and CDR2 SQIVND (reference sequence). CDR3 length: 14 amino acids. The CDR3 DNA reads TGTGCCAGCTCAGACAGGAGTGGGGCCAATGAGCAGTTCTTC. It codes for CASSDRSGANEQFF.

This clone was found a few times. V is TRBV7-9 and J is TRBJ2-7; D possibly uses TRBD1 or TRBD2 (5 bases each). The CDR3 runs to 17 residues. Trimming removed 4 bases at V and 2 bases at J, with 21 bases between. Germline CDR1 and CDR2: SEHNR and FQNEAQ (reference sequence). CDR3 DNA sequence: TGTGCCAGCAGCTCCACCCGCCGGGACCCATTGCCCTACGAGCAGTACTTC. Translating it yields CASSSTRRDPLPYEQYF.